The sequence of this T cell receptor beta chain was determined in a study of identical twins. Study results and caveats: Beta out-of-frame sequences showed weaker excess twin sharing.

TCRdb re-derived calls from the 5' RACE reads in MiXCR, one entry per CDR3 protein. The sample consists of roughly 250,000 distinct CDR3 sequences, about 14% of them appearing once. CDR1 KGHDR and CDR2 SFDVKD come from the germline V gene. This CDR3 spans 16 amino acids. V shed 7 bases and J shed 1 base, with 16 bases lying between them. Comment on this clonotype: The antigen remains undetermined.

Sequenced material: memory (CD45RO+) T cells sorted from blood. The clonotype comes from a woman under 30 in good health. The chain employs TRBV24-1 and TRBJ2-1; D remains ambiguous. The CDR3 sequence is CATSFDPTMSYNEQFF. DNA of the CDR3: TGTGCCACCAGCTTCGACCCGACGATGTCCTACAATGAGCAGTTCTTC.